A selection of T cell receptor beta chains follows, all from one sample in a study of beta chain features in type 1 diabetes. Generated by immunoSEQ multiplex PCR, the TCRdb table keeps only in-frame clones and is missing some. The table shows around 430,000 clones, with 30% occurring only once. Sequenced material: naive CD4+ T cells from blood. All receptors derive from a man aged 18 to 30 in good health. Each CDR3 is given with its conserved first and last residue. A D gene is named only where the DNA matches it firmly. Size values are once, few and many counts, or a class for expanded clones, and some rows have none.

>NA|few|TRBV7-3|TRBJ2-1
CASSLGSSVMGNEQFF
TGTGCCAGCAGCTTAGGGAGTAGCGTAATGGGGAATGAGCAGTTCTTC
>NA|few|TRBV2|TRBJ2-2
CASRWAGRVTGELFF
TGTGCCAGCAGGTGGGCGGGTCGAGTCACCGGGGAGCTGTTTTTT
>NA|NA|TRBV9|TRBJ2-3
CASSVGSGYTDTQYF
TGTGCCAGCAGCGTAGGGTCCGGGTACACAGATACGCAGTATTTT
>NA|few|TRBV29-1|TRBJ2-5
CSVGGGRETQYF
TGCAGCGTGGGTGGGGGGCGAGAGACCCAGTACTTC
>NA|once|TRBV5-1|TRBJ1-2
CASRVTGANYGYTF
TGCGCCAGCAGGGTGACGGGAGCTAACTATGGCTACACCTTC
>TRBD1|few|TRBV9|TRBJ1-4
CASSGTGSNEKLFF
TGTGCCAGCAGCGGGACAGGCTCTAATGAAAAACTGTTTTTT
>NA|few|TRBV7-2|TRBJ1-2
CASSPGGYTF
TGTGCCAGCAGTCCAGGGGGCTACACCTTC
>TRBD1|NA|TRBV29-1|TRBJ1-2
CSVNDRESGYTF
TGCAGCGTTAACGACAGGGAGAGTGGCTACACCTTC
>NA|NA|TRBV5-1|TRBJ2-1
CASSLVGRGSYNEQFF
TGCGCCAGCAGCTTGGTAGGTCGGGGGTCCTACAATGAGCAGTTCTTC
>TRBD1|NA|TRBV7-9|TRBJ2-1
CASSPDETGGVGQFF
TGTGCCAGCAGCCCGGATGAGACAGGGGGCGTTGGACAGTTCTTC
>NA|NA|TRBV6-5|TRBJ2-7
CASRQTATYEQYF
TGTGCCAGCAGACAGACAGCAACCTACGAGCAGTACTTC